The 21 T cell receptor beta chains listed next were all sequenced from one sample in a study of molecular identifiers for immune sequencing clone quantification. Via MiXCR, TCRdb re-called the PCR reads, giving one row per CDR3 protein. The sample shows some 65,000 distinct CDR3 sequences, approximately 18% of them seen only once. The sample comprised naive CD8+ T cells from blood, with Jurkat cell RNA spiked in. Stated subset: FACS-sorted CD8+CD4-CCR7+CD45RA+ naive T cells. The receptors stem from a human donor in good health. Some libraries in this study had Jurkat cell RNA spiked in.

The table lists this clonotype with a count of one. At one end, the junction sequence differs from germline, possibly due to a read error. The CDR3 DNA follows: TGTGCCAGCAGCTCCTCGATGGCAGTGGTCACAGATACGCGGTATTTT. This codes for CASSSSMAVVTDTRYF. The chain links TRBV7-6 to TRBJ2-3; D is ambiguous. The germline gives CDR1 SGHVS, CDR2 FNYEAQ. There are 16 residues in the CDR3.

This clonotype was observed at least ten times. The chain uses TRBV27 and TRBJ1-4; D is perhaps TRBD1 (6 bases). CDR3 length equals 14 residues. Germline CDR1 reads MNHEY; CDR2 reads SMNVEV (reference sequence). Trimming cost V 2 bases and J 6 bases, with 10 bases left between them. Here the CDR3 reads CASSLGTGYEKLFF. The CDR3 coding sequence is TGTGCCAGCAGTTTAGGTACAGGGTATGAAAAACTGTTTTTT.

This clonotype was seen more than once but under ten times. V gene TRBV27 combines with J gene TRBJ2-7, with TRBD1 identical over 7 bases. Trimming took 0 bases from V and 7 from J; bases not matched to a gene: 12. Germline values: CDR1 MNHEY, CDR2 SMNVEV (reference sequence). This CDR3 is 16 amino acids long. The chain's CDR3 is CASSLSIVDRAREQYF. The CDR3 nucleotides read TGTGCCAGCAGTTTATCGATAGTTGACAGGGCACGGGAGCAGTACTTC.

At least ten counts were recorded for this clonotype. The CDR3 coding sequence is TGTGCCAGCAGCCCCCCCCTAGCGGGTGAATTCACCGGGGAGCTGTTTTTT. Translated: CASSPPLAGEFTGELFF. The chain links TRBV11-2 to TRBJ2-2; 8 positions agree with TRBD2. The ends lost 5 bases at V and 4 bases at J; junction bases unmatched: 12. CDR1 is SGHAT and CDR2 is FQNNGV in the germline V gene. CDR3 length: 17 residues.

This clonotype has ten or more counts. The chain employs TRBV7-8 and TRBJ2-7, with unresolved D. The CDR3 length is 12 residues. Germline V gives CDR1 SGHVS, CDR2 FQNEAQ. V lost 5 bases, J lost 2 bases, and 7 bases lay in between. CDR3 coding DNA: TGTGCCAGCAGCCCGCGACCCTACGAGCAGTACTTC. Its translation: CASSPRPYEQYF. Using reference TRBV7-8 and TRBJ2-7 for the parts outside the CDR3, the full variable domain is GAGVSQSPRYKVAKRGQDVALRCDPISGHVSLFWYQQALGQGPEFLTYFQNEAQLDKSGLPSDRFFAERPEGSVSTLKIQRTQQEDSAVYLCASSPRPYEQYFGPGTRLTVT.

A remark on this clonotype: Since a much larger clone is just one base distant, this may be a read error. The V and J genes are TRBV7-9 and TRBJ2-7; D may be TRBD1 (6 bases). Germline loops: CDR1 SEHNR, CDR2 FQNEAQ (reference sequence). Trimming took off 0 bases at V and 2 bases at J, with 14 bases between the two ends. The CDR3 totals 16 residues. The CDR3 nucleotides are TGTGCCAGCAGCTTAGCGGGTTGGGGGCCAGCCTACGAGCAGTACTTC. Protein product: CASSLAGWGPAYEQYF. Based on the CDR3 plus reference TRBV7-9 and TRBJ2-7, the full variable domain is DTGVSQNPRHKITKRGQNVTFRCDPISEHNRLYWYRQTLGQGPEFLTYFQNEAQLEKSRLLSDRFSAERPKGSFSTLEIQRTEQGDSAMYLCASSLAGWGPAYEQYFGPGTRLTVT.

This clonotype was observed many times. In nucleotides, the CDR3 is TGTGCCAGCATGGGGGCCGAAGGAAAACTGTTTTTT. As protein: CASMGAEGKLFF. The V call is TRBV6-2 or TRBV6-3, the J call TRBJ1-4; TRBD1 might be the D (6 bases). The germline V gene has CDR1 MNHEY and CDR2 SVGEGT. The CDR3 contains 12 residues. The V and J ends lost 7 bases and 10 bases respectively, with 13 bases between them.

In its sample, this clonotype was seen many times. The chain couples TRBV4-2 to TRBJ2-3, with 9 bases fitting TRBD1. V lost 4 bases to trimming and J lost 4 bases; unmatched junction nucleotides: 3. Germline-derived CDR1 and CDR2 are LGHNA and YNFKEQ. The CDR3 is made up of 14 amino acids. CDR3 loop: CASSRGTGPDTQYF. As DNA, the CDR3 is TGTGCCAGCAGCCGTGGGACAGGGCCAGATACGCAGTATTTT.

The sample holds many counts of this clonotype. The chain has TRBV29-1 and TRBJ2-7; maybe TRBD1 (6 bases). The V end was cut by 7 bases, the J end by 5 bases, with 18 bases between. This CDR3 region has 13 residues. Germline loops: CDR1 SQVTM, CDR2 ANQGSEA. The CDR3 DNA reads as TGCAGCGCTAACACGGACAGAATCAACGAGCAGTACTTC. This sequence encodes CSANTDRINEQYF.

This clonotype has a count of ten or more. This rearrangement joins TRBV29-1 to TRBJ2-1; D unclear. The CDR3 length is 15 residues. V shed 0 bases and J shed 0 bases, with 9 bases lying between them. CDR1 is SQVTM and CDR2 is ANQGSEA in the germline V gene. The CDR3 is CSVEDRGSSYNEQFF. In DNA form, the CDR3 reads TGCAGCGTTGAAGATCGCGGTAGCTCCTACAATGAGCAGTTCTTC.

This clonotype was seen ten or more times. The chain employs TRBV7-9 and TRBJ1-3; no reliable D call. The CDR3 runs to 14 residues. Trimming pared 2 bases from V and 4 bases from J, leaving 9 bases between. Germline V gene lookup returns CDR1 SEHNR and CDR2 FQNEAQ (reference sequence). CDR3 coding DNA: TGTGCCAGCAGCTTACTTGTATCGGGAAACACCATATATTTT. Protein sequence: CASSLLVSGNTIYF.

This rearrangement joins TRBV6-2 or TRBV6-3 to TRBJ2-3; D gene uncertain. The CDR3 is made up of 12 amino acids. Germline V gene data show CDR1 as MNHEY and CDR2 as SVGEGT. Trimming removed 4 bases from V and 6 bases from J, with 8 bases in between. CDR3 nucleotide sequence: TGTGCCAGCAGTTCGATATCGGATACGCAGTATTTT. Amino acids: CASSSISDTQYF.

This clonotype was observed many times. The chain uses TRBV27 and TRBJ1-1, with a weak D call TRBD1 (5 bases). Germline V gene data show CDR1 as MNHEY and CDR2 as SMNVEV (reference sequence). Trimming removed 4 bases from V and 7 bases from J, with 7 bases in between. The CDR3 totals 11 residues. The CDR3 DNA reads TGTGCCAGCAGTTCTAGGGGTGAAGCTTTCTTT. Translation gives CASSSRGEAFF.

The sample holds many counts of this clonotype. The V gene is TRBV7-9, the J gene TRBJ2-7, with a weak D call TRBD2 (6 bases). CDR1 and CDR2 from the germline V gene are SEHNR and FQNEAQ (reference sequence). This CDR3 contains 18 residues. The V and J ends lost 5 bases and 0 bases respectively, with 23 bases between them. CDR3 amino acids: CASSAQAWVDGSSYEQYF. CDR3 DNA sequence: TGTGCCAGCAGCGCGCAGGCCTGGGTAGACGGGAGCTCCTACGAGCAGTACTTC.

In its sample, this clonotype was seen many times. This chain links TRBV27 with TRBJ2-2; no reliable D call. CDR1 MNHEY and CDR2 SMNVEV come from the germline V gene (reference sequence). Deletions cut 5 bases from V and 13 bases from J, with 17 bases between. The CDR3 is made up of 13 amino acids. CDR3 in DNA: TGTGCCAGCAGTCCAAGCGTACCCTTCGGGCTGTTTTTT. This encodes CASSPSVPFGLFF.

J is TRBJ2-1 and V is TRBV20-1; 10 bases are a match to TRBD1. The V and J ends lost 3 bases and 6 bases, in that order; junction bases with no gene match: 8. The CDR3 is made up of 15 amino acids. Germline V gene sequence: CDR1 DFQATT, CDR2 SNEGSKA (reference sequence). CDR3 coding DNA: TGCAGTGCTAGGCCCTTGGACAGGGGGGTCAATGAGCAGTTCTTC. This codes for CSARPLDRGVNEQFF.

In this sample, this clonotype turned up a few times. Given a much more abundant clone one base away, this may be a read error. CDR3 in DNA: TGTGCCAGCAGCTTAACTCCAGGGGCCCTAGTAAAAAACAATGGGCAGTTCTTC. Translated: CASSLTPGALVKNNGQFF. The rearrangement links TRBV7-2 to TRBJ2-1, with D tentatively TRBD1 (6 bases). CDR1 SGHTA and CDR2 FQGNSA come from the germline V gene. The CDR3 covers 18 residues.

The count of this clonotype is one. A read error is possible here, since a much larger clone lies one base away. The gene calls are TRBV5-1 and TRBJ2-7, with D tentatively TRBD1 (5 bases). Germline CDR1 reads SGHRS; CDR2 reads YFSETQ. The germline V and J ends were trimmed by 5 bases and 10 bases, with 13 bases remaining between them. This CDR3 has 11 residues. The CDR3 sequence: CASRYGQGQYF. In nucleotides, the CDR3 is TGCGCCAGCAGATACGGACAAGGTCAGTACTTC.

This clonotype was detected ten times or more. This chain joins TRBV28 and TRBJ1-5, with D unresolved. V was cut by 4 bases and J by 0 bases, with 7 bases left in between. Looked up from germline, CDR1 is MDHEN and CDR2 is SYDVKM. CDR3 length: 14 amino acids. The CDR3 DNA is TGTGCCAGCAGTTCGGGGATTAGCAATCAGCCCCAGCATTTT. Its protein is CASSSGISNQPQHF.

The table lists this clonotype with many counts. The chain carries TRBV3-1 and TRBJ1-2; 8 nucleotides match TRBD1. The J segment lost 10 bases and the V segment lost 3 bases, leaving 7 bases of the junction unmatched. The germline CDR1 and CDR2 sequences are LGHDT and YNNKEL (reference sequence). This CDR3 comprises 13 residues. Written as DNA, the CDR3 is TGTGCCAGCAGCCAGCGGGACAGGTTGTACTACACCTTC. Protein sequence: CASSQRDRLYYTF.

This clonotype was picked up many times. The gene calls are TRBV27 and TRBJ2-7; 9 bases line up with TRBD1. The CDR3 is 14 residues long. The ends lost 4 bases at V and 4 bases at J; junction bases unmatched: 5. Germline V gene sequence: CDR1 MNHEY, CDR2 SMNVEV (reference sequence). CDR3 residues: CASSSSTGGYEQYF. The CDR3 DNA reads TGTGCCAGCAGTTCCTCGACAGGGGGGTACGAGCAGTACTTC.